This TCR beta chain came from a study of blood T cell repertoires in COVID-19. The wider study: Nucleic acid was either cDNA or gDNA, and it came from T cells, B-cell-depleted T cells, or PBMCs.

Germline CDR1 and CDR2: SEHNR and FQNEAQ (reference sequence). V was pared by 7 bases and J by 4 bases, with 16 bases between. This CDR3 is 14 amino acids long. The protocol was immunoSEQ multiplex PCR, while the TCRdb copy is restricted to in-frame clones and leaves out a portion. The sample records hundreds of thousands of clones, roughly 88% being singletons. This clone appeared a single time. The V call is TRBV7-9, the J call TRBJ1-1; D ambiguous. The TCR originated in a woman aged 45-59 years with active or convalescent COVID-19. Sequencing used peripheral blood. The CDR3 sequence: CASIPRGGSTEAFF. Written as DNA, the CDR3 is TGTGCCAGCATCCCTCGGGGAGGGAGCACTGAAGCTTTCTTT. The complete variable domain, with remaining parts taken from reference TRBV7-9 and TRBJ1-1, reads DTGVSQNPRHKITKRGQNVTFRCDPISEHNRLYWYRQTLGQGPEFLTYFQNEAQLEKSRLLSDRFSAERPKGSFSTLEIQRTEQGDSAMYLCASIPRGGSTEAFFGQGTRLTVV.